This T cell receptor (beta chain) was observed in a study of blood T cell repertoires in COVID-19. Overall study: Samples came from the United States, Italy and Spain, spanning acute and convalescent COVID-19. In each case, the material was cDNA or gDNA derived from T cells, B-cell-depleted T cells, or PBMCs.

The CDR3 length is 13 residues. V was clipped by 10 bases and J by 5 bases, with 12 bases between them. Germline loops: CDR1 MNHEY, CDR2 SVGAGI. Authors' processing steps: It was from reference gene primer amplification that nucleated cell counts were estimated. Produced via immunoSEQ multiplex PCR; TCRdb's table is partial and in-frame only. The V and J calls and clone size come from that table; D and trimming were worked out from the DNA. The sample lists more than 140,000 clones; approximately 82% were seen once. This receptor was taken from a woman aged 50 to 60 in a cohort sampled during active or convalescent COVID-19. The sample taken for sequencing was peripheral blood. The gene calls are TRBV6-5 and TRBJ1-6; D remains ambiguous. The CDR3 is CATEAGNNSPLHF. The CDR3 coding sequence is TGTGCCACGGAGGCCGGTAATAATTCACCCCTCCACTTT.